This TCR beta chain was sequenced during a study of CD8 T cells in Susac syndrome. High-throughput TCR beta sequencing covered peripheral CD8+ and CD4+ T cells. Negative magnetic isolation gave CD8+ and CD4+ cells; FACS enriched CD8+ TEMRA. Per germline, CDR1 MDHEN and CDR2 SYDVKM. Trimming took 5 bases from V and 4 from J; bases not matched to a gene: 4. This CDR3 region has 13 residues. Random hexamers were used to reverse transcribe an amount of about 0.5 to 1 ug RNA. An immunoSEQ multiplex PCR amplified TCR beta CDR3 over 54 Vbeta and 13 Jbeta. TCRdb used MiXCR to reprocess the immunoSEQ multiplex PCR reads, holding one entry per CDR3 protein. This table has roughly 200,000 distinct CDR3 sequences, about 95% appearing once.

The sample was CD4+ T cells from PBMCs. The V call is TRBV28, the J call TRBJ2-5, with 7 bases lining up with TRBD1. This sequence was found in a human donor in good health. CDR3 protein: CASSPAGGETQYF. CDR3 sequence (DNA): TGTGCCAGCAGTCCAGCAGGGGGAGAGACCCAGTACTTC.